Shown below are 5 T cell receptor beta chains from a single sample sequenced in a study of immune evolution from preneoplasia to lung adenocarcinoma. Some clones are missing from TCRdb's copy, which holds only in-frame ones; the method was immunoSEQ multiplex PCR. The sample contains approximately 4,200 clones, 75% to 85% of which appear only once. Input material: FFPE adjacent normal lung tissue. These receptors all come from a person in their 70s with lung adenocarcinoma.

The V gene is TRBV6-6, the J gene TRBJ1-5; D remains unclear. The CDR3 is 13 residues long. Germline V gene lookup returns CDR1 MNHNY and CDR2 SVGAGI (reference sequence). Between the trimmed V and J ends, which lost 6 bases and 5 bases, there was a span of 11 bases. The CDR3 protein is CASRDSFYQPQHF. The CDR3 nucleotides are TGTGCCAGCAGGGATAGTTTTTATCAGCCCCAGCATTTT.

The chain is built from TRBV25-1 and TRBJ1-1, with a possible D match to TRBD1 (5 bases). The V gene's germline CDR1 is MGHDK and CDR2 SYGVNS. Trimming pared 6 bases from V and 1 base from J, leaving 12 bases between. The CDR3 extends over 14 amino acids. CDR3: CASSERGANTEAFF. As DNA, the CDR3 is TGTGCCAGCAGCGAAAGAGGGGCGAACACTGAAGCTTTCTTT.

The genes are TRBV19 and TRBJ1-1; D uncertain. Germline CDR1 LNHDA, CDR2 SQIVND (reference sequence). The CDR3 is 15 residues long. V shed 7 bases and J shed 5 bases, with 20 bases lying between them. The CDR3 is CASNPSRAGRTEAFF. The CDR3 region has the DNA TGTGCCAGTAACCCAAGTCGAGCGGGAAGAACTGAAGCTTTCTTT.

The chain combines TRBV30 with TRBJ1-1; no reliable D call. The CDR3 runs 11 residues. The ends were cut back, 1 base at V and 5 bases at J, with 5 bases in the middle. CDR1 and CDR2 (germline): GTSNPN, SVGIG (reference sequence). The CDR3 DNA is TGTGCCTGGAGTGAATTTACTGAAGCTTTCTTT. Its translation is CAWSEFTEAFF.

V is TRBV11-2 and J is TRBJ2-5; D may match TRBD1 or TRBD2 (5 bases each). This CDR3 comprises 17 residues. Trimming cost V 4 bases and J 4 bases, with 22 bases left between them. CDR1 and CDR2 (germline): SGHAT, FQNNGV. CDR3 DNA: TGTGCCAGCAGCTCCATCCTGGTGAGGGGACCGGGAGAGACCCAGTACTTC. The encoded protein is CASSSILVRGPGETQYF.